The 9 T cell receptor beta chains in this list originate from one sample, sequenced in a study of early T cells in non-severe SARS-CoV-2 infection. TCRdb reprocessed the 5' RACE reads via MiXCR and lists one record per CDR3 protein. The profile shows 77,000 or so distinct CDR3 sequences, roughly 15% of them singletons. The source material was whole blood, sampled at baseline. The receptors originated from an adult who was a healthcare worker with PCR-confirmed SARS-CoV-2 infection or an uninfected control (not recorded which).

The CDR3 spells CASSGQGSEAFF. CDR3 in DNA: TGTGCCAGCAGCGGACAGGGTAGTGAAGCTTTCTTT. The chain couples TRBV11-2 to TRBJ1-1, with TRBD1 matching 8 bases. CDR1 SGHAT and CDR2 FQNNGV come from the germline V gene. V trimming: 5 bases; J trimming: 7 bases; junction bases outside the gene matches: 3. This CDR3 region has 12 residues.

In its sample, this clonotype was seen many times. The chain links TRBV3-1 to TRBJ1-1; a possible D gene is TRBD1 (5 bases). CDR1 is LGHDT and CDR2 is YNNKEL in the germline V gene (reference sequence). The CDR3 extends over 15 amino acids. Trimming took 1 base from V and 5 from J, leaving 14 bases between them. The CDR3 protein is CASSQAGEGETEAFF. The CDR3 coding sequence is TGTGCCAGCAGCCAAGCGGGGGAGGGAGAGACTGAAGCTTTCTTT.

The CDR3 is CASSITLSRLNEKLFF. Written as DNA, the CDR3 is TGTGCCAGTAGTATTACTCTCTCCCGGCTTAATGAAAAACTGTTTTTT. V and J are TRBV19 and TRBJ1-4; no reliable D call. This CDR3 region has 16 residues. V was cut by 3 bases and J by 4 bases, with 15 bases left in between. CDR1 and CDR2 from the germline V gene are LNHDA and SQIVND (reference sequence).

This clonotype was detected a few times. At one end the junction does not follow the germline gene, possibly because of a read error. The chain employs TRBV29-1 and TRBJ2-7, with D unclear. This CDR3 has 8 amino acids. From germline, CDR1 is SQVTM and CDR2 ANQGSEA. In nucleotides, the CDR3 is TGCAGCGTTGATGGGATCCGCTTC. Its protein is CSVDGIRF.

The rearrangement links TRBV11-1 to TRBJ2-1; 10 positions match TRBD1. Trimming cost V 4 bases and J 0 bases; bases outside gene matches: 9. Germline CDR1 is SGHAT and CDR2 is FQDESV (reference sequence). CDR3 length: 18 amino acids. The CDR3 region is CASSSGTGEYSSYNEQFF. The CDR3 DNA reads as TGTGCCAGCAGCTCGGGGACAGGGGAATATAGCTCCTACAATGAGCAGTTCTTC.

This sequence joins TRBV5-4 and TRBJ1-1; D gene uncertain. The CDR3 has 12 amino acids. V lost 5 bases to trimming and J lost 4 bases, with 9 bases between them. Per the germline V gene, CDR1 is SGHNT and CDR2 is YYREEE (reference sequence). The CDR3 region is CASSKEGTEAFF. Here the CDR3 DNA reads TGTGCCAGCAGTAAAGAAGGCACTGAAGCTTTCTTT.

This chain links TRBV29-1 with TRBJ2-6; no clear D. Germline CDR1 is SQVTM and CDR2 is ANQGSEA. The ends were cut back, 6 bases at V and 0 bases at J, with 3 bases in the middle. CDR3 length: 12 amino acids. CDR3 amino acids: CSVLSGANVLTF. CDR3 sequence (DNA): TGCAGCGTCCTCTCTGGGGCCAACGTCCTGACTTTC.

In this sample, this clonotype turned up many times. This chain joins TRBV29-1 and TRBJ2-6; D might be TRBD1 or TRBD2, each matching 5 bases. This CDR3 has 15 amino acids. Between the trimmed V and J ends, which lost 3 bases and 0 bases, there was a span of 9 bases. Germline V lookup: CDR1 SQVTM, CDR2 ANQGSEA. As DNA, the CDR3 is TGCAGCGTTGATCAGGGAGTCTCTGGGGCCAACGTCCTGACTTTC. Translation gives CSVDQGVSGANVLTF.

This clonotype was picked up a small number of times. The J gene is TRBJ2-7, the V gene TRBV20-1; 12 bases are a match to TRBD2. Germline V gives CDR1 DFQATT, CDR2 SNEGSKA (reference sequence). The CDR3 is 13 residues long. J gave up 5 bases and V 6 bases, and 5 bases lay outside the gene matches. The CDR3 DNA is TGCAGTGCCCGTCTAGCGGGAGGGAACGAGCAGTACTTC. Its protein is CSARLAGGNEQYF.